The source of this T cell receptor (beta chain) is a study of siplizumab effects on memory and regulatory T cells. Study-level points and caveats: Naive T cells were seen as more diverse than memory cells and as major alloresponse contributors. Proliferating Tregs' suppressive function in siplizumab cultures went unconfirmed.

Deletions cut 5 bases from V and 0 bases from J, with 8 bases between. From germline, CDR1 is SGHNT and CDR2 YENEEA. The length of the CDR3 is 15 residues. Sequencing used immunoSEQ multiplex PCR; TCRdb keeps in-frame clones, though not all of them. The sample shows fewer than 130,000 clones, just under 95% of them seen only once. Turning to this clone: Its specificity is not known.

The V call is TRBV11-3, the J call TRBJ2-6; D unclear. This receptor was taken from a human donor in good health. Material: CD4+ T cells sorted from blood. The CDR3 reads CASSGRFSGANVLTF. CDR3 coding DNA: TGTGCCAGCAGCGGCAGGTTCTCTGGGGCCAACGTCCTGACTTTC.